The T cell receptor beta chain described here comes from a study of Graves' ophthalmopathy and Graves' hyperthyroidism. This clonotype showed up many times. Deletions cut 6 bases from V and 7 bases from J, with 16 bases between. In germline, CDR1 is SQVTM, CDR2 ANQGSEA. The CDR3 is 13 residues long. The authors used Ficoll-Paque density gradient centrifugation to separate PBMCs. The input was 10 ml of fresh peripheral blood. As the template, RNA transcripts were used to amplify TCR beta CDR3 regions. HTBI primers were employed in first-round RT-PCR, then a second-round multiplex PCR followed. TCRdb reanalysed the multiplex PCR reads using MiXCR and keeps one entry per CDR3 protein. The data contain 300,000 or so distinct CDR3 sequences, roughly 15% of them seen just once; the ten biggest clones take up 12%.

The sequencing input was peripheral blood. The chain carries TRBV29-1 and TRBJ2-1; D gene ambiguous. The sequence was obtained from an adult man with Graves' ophthalmopathy. The CDR3 DNA sequence: TGCAGCGTGAAGGGCCTCGTTGGGAATGAGCAGTTCTTC. Translation gives CSVKGLVGNEQFF.